The rows below give T cell receptor beta chains drawn from one sample of a study of T cells in Graves' hyperthyroidism and ophthalmopathy. TCRdb itself ran the multiplex PCR reads through MiXCR, one entry per CDR3 protein. The repertoire has 550,000 to 650,000 distinct CDR3 sequences, less than 15% of them found once; the top ten carry approximately 13%. The sequencing sample was made of blood. These receptors all come from a woman aged 40 to 49 with Graves' hyperthyroidism. The CDR3 runs from the conserved cysteine through the conserved F or W.

TRBV19,TRBJ1-1,CASRGGSLNTEAFF
TRBV20-1,TRBJ2-7,CSARPEREIYNEQYF
TRBV29-1,TRBJ2-7,CSVGQGGNEQYF
TRBV28,TRBJ1-2,CASSPNDRYGYTF
TRBV19,TRBJ2-2,CASRGTGSSVTGELFF
TRBV29-1,TRBJ1-1,CSFESIRENTEAFF
TRBV10-3,TRBJ2-2,CAIGRPGQGKTGELFF
TRBV6-6,TRBJ2-2,CASSYPSSGTGNTGELFF
TRBV20-1,TRBJ1-5,CSAKFGSNQPQHF
TRBV28,TRBJ2-1,CASSLTASGRIEQFF
TRBV19,TRBJ2-7,CASRMSYSGIGSEQYF
TRBV3-1,TRBJ2-1,CASSQGSGAGVDEQFF
TRBV4-1,TRBJ2-1,CASSHGQGYEQFF
TRBV5-1,TRBJ2-7,CASSLGLAGLLSEQYF
TRBV6-1,TRBJ2-5,CASREGVKTQYF
TRBV7-9,TRBJ2-3,CASSNPNPDTQYF
TRBV3-1,TRBJ2-3,CASSQRNRSSTDTQYF
TRBV7-9,TRBJ2-7,CASSRERSSYEQYF
TRBV5-1,TRBJ2-7,CASSFGQGAVYEQYF
TRBV27,TRBJ2-3,CASSLFGTTTDTQYF
TRBV6-2/TRBV6-3,TRBJ2-2,CASTWTSGSGNTGELFF
TRBV29-1,TRBJ1-1,CSVVGQGFWVNTEAFF
TRBV5-1,TRBJ2-3,CASSRDSPSTDTQYF
TRBV6-5,TRBJ2-1,CASSYNLAGAYNEQFF
TRBV20-1,TRBJ2-2,CSARDPRMGTGELFF
TRBV2,TRBJ1-4,CAAQGAGTNEKLFF
TRBV7-9,TRBJ2-3,CANSLAEKITDTQYF
TRBV14,TRBJ2-6,CASSQTLYSGANVLTF
TRBV10-3,TRBJ2-3,CAISSSEAGVTDTQYF
TRBV20-1,TRBJ2-3,CSASRDTDTQYF
TRBV6-1,TRBJ2-1,CASSEGRTPLYNEQFF
TRBV20-1,TRBJ2-7,CSARDRSVMGEQYF
TRBV20-1,TRBJ2-6,CSANPVLVGANVLTF
TRBV20-1,TRBJ2-3,CSASRGDTQYF
TRBV6-1,TRBJ2-7,CASRGLDRGKTYEQYF
TRBV13,TRBJ2-3,CASGRGQSTDTQYF
TRBV5-1,TRBJ2-1,CASSLGGFTSGRALRNEQFF
TRBV6-1,TRBJ1-6,CASSSRTGGSSPLHF
TRBV20-1,TRBJ1-1,CSASPPGMGTTEAFF
TRBV5-1,TRBJ2-3,CASRHALVDSTTDTQYF
TRBV28,TRBJ2-1,CASSLSFAVPPPRDEQFF
TRBV29-1,TRBJ1-4,CSVETGQGARGEKLFF
TRBV7-2,TRBJ2-4,CASSSYPGIQYF
TRBV10-3,TRBJ2-2,CAISESRGACFF
TRBV11-2,TRBJ1-6,CASSWGGGNSPLHF
TRBV20-1,TRBJ2-1,CSASQNGAGTYNEQFF
TRBV6-1,TRBJ1-5,CASSPWAGSNQPQHF
TRBV27,TRBJ2-7,CASSSLAGETESYEQYF
TRBV5-1,TRBJ1-3,CASSPTNSDTSGNTIYF
TRBV19,TRBJ2-1,CASRQGLYNEQFF
TRBV20-1,TRBJ1-1,CSAPNPGQGTEAFF
TRBV11-1,TRBJ2-4,CASSLGQGYGNIQYF
TRBV28,TRBJ2-4,CASSLFAEGGNIQYF
TRBV5-1,TRBJ1-2,CASSLDPDRGPHGYTF
TRBV18,TRBJ1-4,CASSPDLEGITNEKLFF